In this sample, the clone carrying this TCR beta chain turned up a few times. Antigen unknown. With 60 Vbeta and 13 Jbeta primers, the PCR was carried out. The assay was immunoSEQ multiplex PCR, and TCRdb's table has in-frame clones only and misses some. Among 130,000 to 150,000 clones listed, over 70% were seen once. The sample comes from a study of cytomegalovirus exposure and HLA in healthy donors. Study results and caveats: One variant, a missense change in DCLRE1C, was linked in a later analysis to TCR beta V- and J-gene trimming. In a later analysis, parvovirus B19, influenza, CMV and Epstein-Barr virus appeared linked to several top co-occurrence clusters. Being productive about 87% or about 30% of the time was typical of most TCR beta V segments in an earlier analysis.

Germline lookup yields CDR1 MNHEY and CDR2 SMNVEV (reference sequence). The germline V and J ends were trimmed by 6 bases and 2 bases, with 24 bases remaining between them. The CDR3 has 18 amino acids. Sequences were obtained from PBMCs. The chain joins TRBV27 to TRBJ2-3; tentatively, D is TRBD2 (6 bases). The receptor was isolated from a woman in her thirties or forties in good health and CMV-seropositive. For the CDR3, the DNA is TGTGCCAGCAGGGGGGTCTGGGACTCCCAACGGTACACAGATACGCAGTATTTT. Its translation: CASRGVWDSQRYTDTQYF.